This T cell receptor beta chain is from a study of shared clonotypes between healthy human individuals. For the study at large: The donor group consisted of a couple of women and three men, aged 18 to 49.

Sorted-subset replicate PCR reactions were performed with about 200 ng DNA, corresponding to 30,000 or so T cell genomes. Repertoires were generated with immunoSEQ multiplex PCR, while TCRdb's copy carries only in-frame clones and drops some. The table records around 370,000 clones, about 96% of them present only once. Findings and caveats of the study: Sequencing depth was predicted to influence how clonotypes are shared among donors. Despite large depth, rarefaction showed incomplete sorted-subset sequencing.

For this clone: The antigen is unknown.

Germline CDR1 reads MDHEN; CDR2 reads SYDVKM. The trim removed 6 bases at V and 0 bases at J, leaving 11 bases unmatched. The CDR3 contains 17 residues. The V and J genes are TRBV28 and TRBJ1-5; TRBD1 aligns across 7 bases. Sequenced material: memory CD8+ T cells sorted from blood. The subset denotes: CD45RO+ cells pooled with CCR7-negative TemRA cells. This clonotype was sampled from a man aged 25 to 40 in good health. CDR3 amino acids: CASRKGQFLYSNQPQHF. CDR3 coding DNA: TGTGCCAGCAGGAAGGGACAGTTTCTTTATAGCAATCAGCCCCAGCATTTT.